This T cell receptor beta chain was documented in a study of OX40 agonist ivuxolimab in advanced cancers. Study results and limitations: Low clonal expansion, among the lowest seen, marked partial responders at 0.1-3.0 mg/kg.

Germline lookup yields CDR1 SGDLS and CDR2 YYNGEE. Trimming stripped 6 bases from V and 0 bases from J, with 10 bases between. CDR3 length: 14 residues. The assay was immunoSEQ multiplex PCR, and TCRdb's table has in-frame clones only and misses some. The table lists 35,000 to 45,000 clones, approximately 86% of them singletons. Only one count was recorded for this clone. As yet, its antigen is unknown. The receptor's source is an adult with an advanced solid tumor such as melanoma, head and neck, liver or kidney cancer. This sample comprised CD4+ or CD8+ T cells sorted from blood, obtained in a trial of the OX40 agonist ivuxolimab. The chain is built from TRBV9 and TRBJ1-3, with TRBD1 as a possible D gene (5 bases). The CDR3 DNA is TGTGCCAGCACTGGGGGTCTCTCTGGAAACACCATATATTTT. Amino acid sequence: CASTGGLSGNTIYF.